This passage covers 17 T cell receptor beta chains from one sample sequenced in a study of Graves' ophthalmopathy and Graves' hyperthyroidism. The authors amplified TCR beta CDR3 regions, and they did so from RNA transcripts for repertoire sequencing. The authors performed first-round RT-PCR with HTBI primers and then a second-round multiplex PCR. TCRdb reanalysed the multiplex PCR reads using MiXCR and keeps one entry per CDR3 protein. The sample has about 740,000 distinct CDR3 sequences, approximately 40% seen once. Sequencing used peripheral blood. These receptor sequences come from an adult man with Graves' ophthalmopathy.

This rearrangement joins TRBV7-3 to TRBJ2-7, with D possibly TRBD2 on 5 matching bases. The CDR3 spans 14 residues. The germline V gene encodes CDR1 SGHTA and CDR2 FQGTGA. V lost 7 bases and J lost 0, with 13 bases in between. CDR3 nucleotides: TGTGCCAGCAAGGCGGCGGGTGGCTCCTACGAGCAGTACTTC. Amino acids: CASKAAGGSYEQYF.

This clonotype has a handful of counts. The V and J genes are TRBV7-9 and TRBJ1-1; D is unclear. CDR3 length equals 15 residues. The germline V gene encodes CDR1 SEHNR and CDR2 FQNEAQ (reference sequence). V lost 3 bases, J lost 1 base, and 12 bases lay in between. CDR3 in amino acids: CASSFQRMRNTEAFF. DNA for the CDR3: TGTGCCAGCAGCTTCCAGAGGATGCGGAACACTGAAGCTTTCTTT.

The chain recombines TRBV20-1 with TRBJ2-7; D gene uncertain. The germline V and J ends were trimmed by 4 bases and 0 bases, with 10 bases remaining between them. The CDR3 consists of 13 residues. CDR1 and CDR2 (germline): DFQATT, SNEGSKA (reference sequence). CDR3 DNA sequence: TGCAGTGCTATAAAACAAGACTCCTACGAGCAGTACTTC. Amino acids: CSAIKQDSYEQYF.

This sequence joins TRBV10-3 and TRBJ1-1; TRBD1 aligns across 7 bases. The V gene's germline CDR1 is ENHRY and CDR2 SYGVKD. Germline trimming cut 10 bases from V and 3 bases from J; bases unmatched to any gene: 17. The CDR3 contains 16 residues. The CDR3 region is CANSRTGPQRDTEAFF. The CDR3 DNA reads TGTGCCAACTCTAGGACAGGCCCCCAAAGGGACACTGAAGCTTTCTTT.

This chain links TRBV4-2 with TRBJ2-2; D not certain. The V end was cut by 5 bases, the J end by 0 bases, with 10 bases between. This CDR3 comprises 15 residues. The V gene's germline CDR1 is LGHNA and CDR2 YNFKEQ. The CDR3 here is CASSSRQTNTGELFF. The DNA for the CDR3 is TGTGCCAGCAGCTCCCGGCAGACGAACACCGGGGAGCTGTTTTTT.

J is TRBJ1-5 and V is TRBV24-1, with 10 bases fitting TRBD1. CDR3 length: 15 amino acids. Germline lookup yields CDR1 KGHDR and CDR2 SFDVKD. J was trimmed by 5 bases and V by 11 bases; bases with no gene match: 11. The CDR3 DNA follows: TGTGCCAGCAGACTAGCCGGGACAGGGGATCAGCCCCAGCATTTT. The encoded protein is CASRLAGTGDQPQHF.

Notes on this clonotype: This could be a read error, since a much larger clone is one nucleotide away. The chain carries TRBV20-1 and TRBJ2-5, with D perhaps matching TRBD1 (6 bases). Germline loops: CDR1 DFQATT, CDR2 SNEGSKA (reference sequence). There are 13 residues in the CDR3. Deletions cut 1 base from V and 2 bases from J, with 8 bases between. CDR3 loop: CSARGDTQETQYF. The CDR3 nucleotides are TGCAGTGCTAGAGGGGACACACAAGAGACCCAGTACTTC.

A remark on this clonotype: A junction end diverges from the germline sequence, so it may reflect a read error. CDR3 coding DNA: TGTGCTAGCAGCTTAGTGTGGGGAGAGACCCAGTACTTC. It is translated as CASSLVWGETQYF. V usage is TRBV7-7 and J usage is TRBJ2-5; no definite D call. Germline V gene data show CDR1 as SSHAT and CDR2 as FNYEAQ (reference sequence). This CDR3 has 13 residues.

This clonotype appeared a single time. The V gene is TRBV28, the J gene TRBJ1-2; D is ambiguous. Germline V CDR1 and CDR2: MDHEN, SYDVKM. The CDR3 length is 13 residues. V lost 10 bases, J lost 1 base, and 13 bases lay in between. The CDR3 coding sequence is TGTGCCACCCAGAAAAGCTATAACTATGGCTACACCTTC. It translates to CATQKSYNYGYTF.

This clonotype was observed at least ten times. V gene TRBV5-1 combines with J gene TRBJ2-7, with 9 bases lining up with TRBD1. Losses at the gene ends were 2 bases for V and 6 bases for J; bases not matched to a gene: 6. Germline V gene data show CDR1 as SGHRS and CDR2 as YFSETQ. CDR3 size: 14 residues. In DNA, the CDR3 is TGCGCCAGCAGCTTTCGATCGGGACAGGGCGAGCAGTACTTC. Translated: CASSFRSGQGEQYF.

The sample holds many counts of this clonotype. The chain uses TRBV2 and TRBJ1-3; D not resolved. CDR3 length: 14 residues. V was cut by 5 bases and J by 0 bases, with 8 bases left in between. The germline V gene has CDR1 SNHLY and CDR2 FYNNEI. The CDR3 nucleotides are TGTGCCAGCAGTACAGAGAGCTCTGGAAACACCATATATTTT. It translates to CASSTESSGNTIYF.

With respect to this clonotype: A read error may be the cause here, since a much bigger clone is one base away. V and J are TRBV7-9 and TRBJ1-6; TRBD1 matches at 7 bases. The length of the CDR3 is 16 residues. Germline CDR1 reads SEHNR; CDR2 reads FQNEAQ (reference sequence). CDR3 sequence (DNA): TGTGCCAGCAGCACTTATCGGGACAGCCCCGTCTCACCCCCCCACTTT. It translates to CASSTYRDSPVSPPHF.

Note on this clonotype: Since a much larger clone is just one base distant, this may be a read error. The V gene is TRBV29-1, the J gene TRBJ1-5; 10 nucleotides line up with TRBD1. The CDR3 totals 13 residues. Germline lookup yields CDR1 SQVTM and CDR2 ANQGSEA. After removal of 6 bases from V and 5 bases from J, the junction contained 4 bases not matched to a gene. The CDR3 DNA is TGCAGCGTCATAGGGACAGGGGATCAGCCCCAGCATTTT. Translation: CSVIGTGDQPQHF.

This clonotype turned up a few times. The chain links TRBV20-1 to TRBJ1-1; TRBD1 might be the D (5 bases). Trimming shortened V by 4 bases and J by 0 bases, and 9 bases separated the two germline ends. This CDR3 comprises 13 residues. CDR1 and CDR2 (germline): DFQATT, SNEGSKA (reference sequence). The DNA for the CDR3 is TGCAGTGCTATGGGACGGCTGAACACTGAAGCTTTCTTT. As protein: CSAMGRLNTEAFF.

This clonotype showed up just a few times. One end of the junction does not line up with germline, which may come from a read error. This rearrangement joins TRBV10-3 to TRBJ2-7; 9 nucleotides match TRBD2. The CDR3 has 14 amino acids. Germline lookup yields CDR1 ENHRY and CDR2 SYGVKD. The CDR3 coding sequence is TGTGCCAGCAGTTTCGCAGCGGGAGGTTACGAGCAGTACTTC. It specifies CASSFAAGGYEQYF.

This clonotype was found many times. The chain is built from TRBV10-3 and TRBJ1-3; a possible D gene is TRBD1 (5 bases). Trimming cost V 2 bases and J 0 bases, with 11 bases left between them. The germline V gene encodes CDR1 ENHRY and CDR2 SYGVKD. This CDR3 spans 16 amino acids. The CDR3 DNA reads TGTGCCATCAGTGAGAGCCAGGGCAACTCTGGAAACACCATATATTTT. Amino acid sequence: CAISESQGNSGNTIYF.

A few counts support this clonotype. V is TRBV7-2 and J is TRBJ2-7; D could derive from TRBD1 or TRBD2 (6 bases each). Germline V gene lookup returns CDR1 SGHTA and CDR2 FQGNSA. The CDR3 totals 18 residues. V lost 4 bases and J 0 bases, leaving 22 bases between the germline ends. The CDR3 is CASSSGDRDTLHSYEQYF. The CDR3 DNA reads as TGTGCCAGCAGCTCGGGGGACCGGGACACGCTACACTCCTACGAGCAGTACTTC.